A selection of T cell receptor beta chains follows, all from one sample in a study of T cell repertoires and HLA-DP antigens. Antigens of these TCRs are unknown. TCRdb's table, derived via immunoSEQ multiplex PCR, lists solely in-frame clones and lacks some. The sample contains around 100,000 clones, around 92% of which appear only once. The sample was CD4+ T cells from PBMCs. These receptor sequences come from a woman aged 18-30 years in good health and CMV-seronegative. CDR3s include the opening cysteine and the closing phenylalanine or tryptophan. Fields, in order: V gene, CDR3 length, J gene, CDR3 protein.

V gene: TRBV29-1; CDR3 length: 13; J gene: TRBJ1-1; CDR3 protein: CSVLGQGGTEAFF
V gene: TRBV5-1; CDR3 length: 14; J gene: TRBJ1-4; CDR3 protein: CASSPGTGGMKLFF
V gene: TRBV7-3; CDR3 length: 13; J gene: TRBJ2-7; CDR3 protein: CASSHVRDGEQYF
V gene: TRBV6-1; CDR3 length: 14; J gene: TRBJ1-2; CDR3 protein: CASSDIAGDYGYTF
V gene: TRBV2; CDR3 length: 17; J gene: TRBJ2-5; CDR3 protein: CASRVDRGNEYQETQYF
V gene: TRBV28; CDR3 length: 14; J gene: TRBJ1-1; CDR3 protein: CATSGQGVNTEAFF
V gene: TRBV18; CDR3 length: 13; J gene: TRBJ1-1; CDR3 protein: CASSPGQGVEAFF
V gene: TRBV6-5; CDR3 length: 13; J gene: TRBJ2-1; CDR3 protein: CASSYPPTNEQFF
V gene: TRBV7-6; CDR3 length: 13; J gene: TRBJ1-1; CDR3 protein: CASSLGTRTEAFF
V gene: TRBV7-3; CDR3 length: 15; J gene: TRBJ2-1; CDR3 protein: CASSLGTSGKNEQFF
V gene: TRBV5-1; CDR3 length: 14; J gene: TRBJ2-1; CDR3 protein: CASSWGTTSSEQFF
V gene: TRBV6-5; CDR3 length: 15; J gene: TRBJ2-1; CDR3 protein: CASSYAVTTYNEQFF
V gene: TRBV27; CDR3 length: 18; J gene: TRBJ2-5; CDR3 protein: CASSLGHRKGTYQETQYF
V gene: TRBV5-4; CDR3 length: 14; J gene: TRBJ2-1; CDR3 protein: CASSLASTYNEQFF
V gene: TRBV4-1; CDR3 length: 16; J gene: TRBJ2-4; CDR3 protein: CASSQAGARAKNIQYF
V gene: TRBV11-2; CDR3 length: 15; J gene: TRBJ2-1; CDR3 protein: CASSLRGLAYNEQFF
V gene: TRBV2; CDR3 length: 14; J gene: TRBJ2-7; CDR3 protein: CASTPVVGPHEQYF
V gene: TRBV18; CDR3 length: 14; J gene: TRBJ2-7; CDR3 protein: CASSTTGQIYEQYF
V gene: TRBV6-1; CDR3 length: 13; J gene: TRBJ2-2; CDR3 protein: CASSWGNTGELFF
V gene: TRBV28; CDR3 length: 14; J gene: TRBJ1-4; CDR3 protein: CASGETGGREKLFF
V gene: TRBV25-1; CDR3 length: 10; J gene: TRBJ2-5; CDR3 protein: CASSEVTQYF
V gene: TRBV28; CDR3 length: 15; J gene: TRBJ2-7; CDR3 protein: CASSGAWGRSYEQYF
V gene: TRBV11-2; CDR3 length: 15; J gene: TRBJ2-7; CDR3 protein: CASSLGGLAGDEQYF
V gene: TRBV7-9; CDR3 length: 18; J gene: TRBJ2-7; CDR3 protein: CASSSPSSSGRIPYEQYF
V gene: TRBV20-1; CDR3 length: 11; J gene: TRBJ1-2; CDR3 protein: CSAKGGYGYTF
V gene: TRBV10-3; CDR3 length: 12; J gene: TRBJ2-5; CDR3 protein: CAMGPNQETQYF
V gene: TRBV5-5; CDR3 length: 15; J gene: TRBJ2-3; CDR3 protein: CASSLTGDVTDTQYF
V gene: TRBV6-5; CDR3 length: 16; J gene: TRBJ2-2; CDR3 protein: CASSYGQGEWTGELFF
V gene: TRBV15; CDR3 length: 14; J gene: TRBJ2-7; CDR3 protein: CATSRDNLGGEQYF
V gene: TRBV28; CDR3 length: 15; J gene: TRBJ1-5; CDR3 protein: CASNPRTGGGQPQHF
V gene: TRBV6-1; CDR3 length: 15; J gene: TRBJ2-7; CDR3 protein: CAVMRSGRAGYEQYF
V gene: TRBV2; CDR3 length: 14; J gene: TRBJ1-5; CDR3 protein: CASRGARANQPQHF
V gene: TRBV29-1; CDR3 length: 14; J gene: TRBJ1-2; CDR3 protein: CSVQSGQTGNGYTF
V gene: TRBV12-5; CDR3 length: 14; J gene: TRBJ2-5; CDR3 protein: CASGPGQLQETQYF
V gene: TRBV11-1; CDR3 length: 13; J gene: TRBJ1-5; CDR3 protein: CASSLSPNQPQHF
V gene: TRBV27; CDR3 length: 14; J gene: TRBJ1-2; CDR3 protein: CASSFKGDGYGYTF
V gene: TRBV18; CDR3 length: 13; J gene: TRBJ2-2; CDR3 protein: CASSPEDTGELFF
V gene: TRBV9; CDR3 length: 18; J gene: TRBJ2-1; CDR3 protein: CASSPRGSGRLKFNEQFF
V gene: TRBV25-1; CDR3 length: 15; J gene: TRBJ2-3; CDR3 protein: CASSARGFGPGTQYF
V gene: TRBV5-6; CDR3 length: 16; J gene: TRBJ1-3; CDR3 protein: CASSLPGTGQGNTIYF
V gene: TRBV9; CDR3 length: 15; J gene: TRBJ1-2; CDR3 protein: CASSALPDRNYGYTF
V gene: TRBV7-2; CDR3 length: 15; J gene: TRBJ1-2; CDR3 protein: CASSPFGGALGGYTF
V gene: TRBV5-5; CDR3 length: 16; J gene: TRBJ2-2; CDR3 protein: CASSLNEVANTGELFF
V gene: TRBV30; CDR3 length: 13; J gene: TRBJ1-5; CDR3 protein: CAWSLRSNQPQHF
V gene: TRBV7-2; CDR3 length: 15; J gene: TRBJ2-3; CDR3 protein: CASSFSGQNTDTQYF
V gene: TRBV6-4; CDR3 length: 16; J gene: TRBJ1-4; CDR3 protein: CASSEVQSATNEKLFF
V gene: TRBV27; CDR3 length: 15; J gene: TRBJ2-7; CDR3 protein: CASSHVPGTSYEQYF
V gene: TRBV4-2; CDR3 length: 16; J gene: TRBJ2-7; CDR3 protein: CASSQSPGLGEREQYF
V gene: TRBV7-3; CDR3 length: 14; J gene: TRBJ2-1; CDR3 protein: CASSWGYSYNEQFF
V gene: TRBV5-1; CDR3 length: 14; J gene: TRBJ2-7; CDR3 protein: CASSLQGLQYEQYF
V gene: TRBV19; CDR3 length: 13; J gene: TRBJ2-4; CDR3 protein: CASSIGRGTIQYF
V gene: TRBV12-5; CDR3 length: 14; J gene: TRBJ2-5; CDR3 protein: CASGLVAVRETQYF
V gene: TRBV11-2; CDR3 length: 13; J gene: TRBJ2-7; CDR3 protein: CASSLLAGYEQYF
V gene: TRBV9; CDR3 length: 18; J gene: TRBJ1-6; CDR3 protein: CASSLSTQGASYNSPLHF
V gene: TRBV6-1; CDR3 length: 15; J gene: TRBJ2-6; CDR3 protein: CASSYSATGANVLTF
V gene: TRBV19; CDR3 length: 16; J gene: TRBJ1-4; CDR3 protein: CASTSKRDRLDEKLFF
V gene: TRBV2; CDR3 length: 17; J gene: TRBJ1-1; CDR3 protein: CASSEAGGVGMNTEAFF